This is a list of T cell receptor beta chains from one sample in a study of identical twins. TCRdb re-analysed the 5' RACE reads in MiXCR, keeping a single row per CDR3 protein. The data show about 1.7 million distinct CDR3 sequences, 32% seen once. Sequencing was done on a sample of cord blood. These receptors were obtained from a newborn girl in good health. Each CDR3 is given with its conserved first and last residue. D genes are given only for firm matches. Only some rows state a clone size, as once, few, many or a class for expanded clones.

d_call: NA
clone_size: many
v_call: TRBV6-5
j_call: TRBJ1-2
cdr3_aa: CASSPGLPLGYTF
cdr3_nt: TGTGCCAGCAGTCCGGGACTCCCTCTTGGCTACACCTTC

d_call: TRBD2
clone_size: NA
v_call: TRBV7-9
j_call: TRBJ2-1
cdr3_aa: CASSSGLAGARWNEQFF
cdr3_nt: TGTGCCAGCAGCTCAGGACTAGCGGGAGCAAGGTGGAATGAGCAGTTCTTC

d_call: NA
clone_size: many
v_call: TRBV2
j_call: TRBJ1-2
cdr3_aa: CASFISASYGYTF
cdr3_nt: TGTGCCAGCTTTATCAGCGCAAGCTATGGCTACACCTTC

d_call: NA
clone_size: NA
v_call: TRBV4-2
j_call: TRBJ2-7
cdr3_aa: CASSQTRGEQYF
cdr3_nt: TGTGCCAGCAGCCAGACTAGGGGCGAGCAGTACTTC

d_call: TRBD1
clone_size: NA
v_call: TRBV20-1
j_call: TRBJ2-4
cdr3_aa: CSAAPGTGGNIQYF
cdr3_nt: TGCAGTGCCGCCCCCGGGACAGGGGGGAACATTCAGTACTTC

d_call: TRBD2
clone_size: few
v_call: TRBV7-2
j_call: TRBJ2-6
cdr3_aa: CASSFWTSFSGANVLTF
cdr3_nt: TGTGCCAGCAGCTTTTGGACTAGCTTTTCTGGGGCCAACGTCCTGACTTTC

d_call: NA
clone_size: few
v_call: TRBV11-2
j_call: TRBJ2-1
cdr3_aa: CASSAVGLLPYNEQFF
cdr3_nt: TGTGCCAGCAGCGCGGTGGGACTTCTGCCCTACAATGAGCAGTTCTTC

d_call: TRBD2
clone_size: NA
v_call: TRBV3-1
j_call: TRBJ2-1
cdr3_aa: CASSPSGRKLLFF
cdr3_nt: TGTGCCAGCAGCCCTAGCGGGAGGAAGCTCCTGTTCTTC

d_call: NA
clone_size: NA
v_call: TRBV12-3/TRBV12-4
j_call: TRBJ1-1
cdr3_aa: CASSPNRMNTEAFF
cdr3_nt: TGTGCCAGCAGTCCGAACCGAATGAACACTGAAGCTTTCTTT

d_call: NA
clone_size: NA
v_call: TRBV20-1
j_call: TRBJ2-3
cdr3_aa: CSVGGFLGGTDTQYF
cdr3_nt: TGCAGTGTGGGGGGTTTTTTGGGTGGCACAGATACGCAGTATTTT

d_call: TRBD2
clone_size: few
v_call: TRBV3-1
j_call: TRBJ2-4
cdr3_aa: CASSHRGVAKNIQYF
cdr3_nt: TGTGCCAGCAGCCATCGGGGGGTAGCCAAAAACATTCAGTACTTC

d_call: TRBD2
clone_size: NA
v_call: TRBV7-9
j_call: TRBJ2-7
cdr3_aa: CASSLETSGRGRQYF
cdr3_nt: TGTGCCAGCAGCTTGGAGACTAGCGGGAGAGGTAGGCAGTACTTC

d_call: TRBD2
clone_size: few
v_call: TRBV7-6
j_call: TRBJ2-3
cdr3_aa: CASSPRTRTSGVTDTQYF
cdr3_nt: TGTGCCAGCAGCCCCCGAACTAGGACTAGCGGGGTAACAGATACGCAGTATTTT

d_call: TRBD1
clone_size: NA
v_call: TRBV12-3/TRBV12-4
j_call: TRBJ1-2
cdr3_aa: CASSLAGQGEYGYTF
cdr3_nt: TGTGCCAGCAGTTTAGCGGGACAGGGAGAATATGGCTACACCTTC

d_call: TRBD2
clone_size: NA
v_call: TRBV5-1
j_call: TRBJ2-7
cdr3_aa: CASSLGTSETYEQYF
cdr3_nt: TGCGCCAGCAGCCTGGGGACTAGTGAGACCTACGAGCAGTACTTC

d_call: TRBD2
clone_size: NA
v_call: TRBV28
j_call: TRBJ2-7
cdr3_aa: CASKDGRVYEQYF
cdr3_nt: TGTGCCAGCAAGGACGGGAGGGTCTACGAGCAGTACTTC

d_call: TRBD1
clone_size: many
v_call: TRBV2
j_call: TRBJ2-7
cdr3_aa: CASRQGTYEQYF
cdr3_nt: TGTGCCAGCAGACAGGGGACCTACGAGCAGTACTTC

d_call: TRBD2
clone_size: few
v_call: TRBV15
j_call: TRBJ2-7
cdr3_aa: CATSREGLSYEQYF
cdr3_nt: TGTGCCACCAGCAGAGAGGGACTATCATACGAGCAGTACTTC

d_call: TRBD1
clone_size: NA
v_call: TRBV28
j_call: TRBJ1-2
cdr3_aa: CASSLSGTGFDGYTF
cdr3_nt: TGTGCCAGCAGTTTATCCGGGACAGGGTTTGACGGCTACACCTTC

d_call: TRBD1
clone_size: NA
v_call: TRBV20-1
j_call: TRBJ2-7
cdr3_aa: CSARETSTGLREQYF
cdr3_nt: TGCAGTGCTAGAGAGACCTCGACAGGGTTGAGGGAGCAGTACTTC

d_call: TRBD2
clone_size: many
v_call: TRBV5-1
j_call: TRBJ2-1
cdr3_aa: CASSRILAGAYNEQFF
cdr3_nt: TGCGCCAGCAGCCGTATCTTAGCGGGGGCTTACAATGAGCAGTTCTTC

d_call: TRBD1
clone_size: NA
v_call: TRBV4-1
j_call: TRBJ2-5
cdr3_aa: CASSQSRDRSFYGQYF
cdr3_nt: TGCGCCAGCAGCCAGTCGAGGGACAGAAGCTTCTACGGGCAGTACTTC

d_call: NA
clone_size: NA
v_call: TRBV19
j_call: TRBJ1-1
cdr3_aa: CASSILARGARGTEAFF
cdr3_nt: TGTGCCAGTAGTATTTTAGCCCGGGGGGCTAGAGGAACTGAAGCTTTCTTT

d_call: NA
clone_size: many
v_call: TRBV6-5
j_call: TRBJ2-5
cdr3_aa: CASSYSVLLQETQYF
cdr3_nt: TGTGCCAGCAGTTACTCAGTTCTCCTACAAGAGACCCAGTACTTC

d_call: TRBD1
clone_size: NA
v_call: TRBV6-5
j_call: TRBJ2-2
cdr3_aa: CASSYSSPDRFTGELFF
cdr3_nt: TGTGCCAGCAGTTACTCGTCCCCGGACAGGTTCACCGGGGAGCTGTTTTTT

d_call: NA
clone_size: NA
v_call: TRBV29-1
j_call: TRBJ2-5
cdr3_aa: CSAALVTVYNEQYF
cdr3_nt: TGCAGCGCCGCCCTCGTGACCGTCTACAATGAGCAGTACTTC

d_call: NA
clone_size: NA
v_call: TRBV29-1
j_call: TRBJ1-1
cdr3_aa: CSVMSRGAQDTEAFF
cdr3_nt: TGCAGCGTTATGTCGAGGGGAGCTCAGGACACTGAAGCTTTCTTT

d_call: TRBD1
clone_size: NA
v_call: TRBV12-3/TRBV12-4
j_call: TRBJ1-1
cdr3_aa: CASRGQGARTEAFF
cdr3_nt: TGTGCCAGCAGGGGACAGGGGGCGAGGACTGAAGCTTTCTTT

d_call: NA
clone_size: NA
v_call: TRBV5-1
j_call: TRBJ2-1
cdr3_aa: CASSLLDPFVEPEQFF
cdr3_nt: TGCGCCAGCAGCTTGTTGGATCCGTTCGTAGAACCTGAGCAGTTCTTC

d_call: NA
clone_size: NA
v_call: TRBV9
j_call: TRBJ1-2
cdr3_aa: CASSAQDIRGIYGYTF
cdr3_nt: TGTGCCAGCAGCGCTCAGGATATTCGGGGGATCTATGGCTACACCTTC

d_call: NA
clone_size: many
v_call: TRBV5-1
j_call: TRBJ2-7
cdr3_aa: CASSGGPSYEQYF
cdr3_nt: TGCGCCAGCAGCGGGGGTCCCTCCTACGAGCAGTACTTC

d_call: NA
clone_size: NA
v_call: TRBV7-9
j_call: TRBJ1-4
cdr3_aa: CASSLLTSGEKLFF
cdr3_nt: TGTGCCAGCAGCTTGTTGACCTCAGGAGAAAAACTGTTTTTT

d_call: NA
clone_size: NA
v_call: TRBV6-2/TRBV6-3
j_call: TRBJ2-1
cdr3_aa: CASTETRIGLINEQFF
cdr3_nt: TGTGCCAGCACTGAGACCCGTATCGGACTAATCAATGAGCAGTTCTTC

d_call: TRBD2
clone_size: NA
v_call: TRBV9
j_call: TRBJ2-7
cdr3_aa: CASSVAPSGHSYEQYF
cdr3_nt: TGTGCCAGCAGCGTAGCGCCTAGCGGACACTCCTACGAGCAGTACTTC

d_call: TRBD2
clone_size: few
v_call: TRBV6-5
j_call: TRBJ2-3
cdr3_aa: CASSYLDRPSGEPTGDTQYF
cdr3_nt: TGTGCCAGCAGTTACTTAGACAGGCCTAGCGGGGAGCCCACCGGAGATACGCAGTATTTT

d_call: NA
clone_size: NA
v_call: TRBV4-1
j_call: TRBJ1-6
cdr3_aa: CASSQGVLGDSPLHF
cdr3_nt: TGCGCCAGCAGCCAAGGAGTCCTAGGCGATTCACCCCTCCACTTT

d_call: TRBD2
clone_size: NA
v_call: TRBV20-1
j_call: TRBJ2-1
cdr3_aa: CSAFGLAGGYNEQFF
cdr3_nt: TGCAGTGCCTTCGGACTAGCGGGGGGGTACAATGAGCAGTTCTTC

d_call: TRBD2
clone_size: few
v_call: TRBV6-2/TRBV6-3
j_call: TRBJ2-3
cdr3_aa: CASSYLAGADTQYF
cdr3_nt: TGTGCCAGCAGTTACCTAGCGGGAGCAGATACGCAGTATTTT

d_call: NA
clone_size: NA
v_call: TRBV6-1
j_call: TRBJ2-7
cdr3_aa: CASSEAGGPNYEQYF
cdr3_nt: TGTGCCAGCAGTGAAGCAGGGGGGCCCAACTACGAGCAGTACTTC

d_call: NA
clone_size: few
v_call: TRBV27
j_call: TRBJ2-1
cdr3_aa: CASSQGETGGYNEQFF
cdr3_nt: TGTGCCAGCAGTCAAGGGGAAACAGGCGGTTACAATGAGCAGTTCTTC

d_call: TRBD2
clone_size: many
v_call: TRBV20-1
j_call: TRBJ2-4
cdr3_aa: CSARLAGVGEQYF
cdr3_nt: TGCAGTGCTAGACTAGCGGGAGTGGGGGAGCAGTACTTC

d_call: TRBD1
clone_size: NA
v_call: TRBV5-1
j_call: TRBJ1-2
cdr3_aa: CASSWGQYGYTF
cdr3_nt: TGCGCCAGCAGCTGGGGACAGTATGGCTACACCTTC

d_call: TRBD2
clone_size: NA
v_call: TRBV6-2/TRBV6-3
j_call: TRBJ2-1
cdr3_aa: CASSYAGLAAPNEQFF
cdr3_nt: TGTGCCAGCAGTTACGCCGGACTAGCGGCCCCCAATGAGCAGTTCTTC

d_call: TRBD2
clone_size: NA
v_call: TRBV18
j_call: TRBJ2-1
cdr3_aa: CASSAQRGAYNEQFF
cdr3_nt: TGTGCCAGCTCAGCACAGCGGGGGGCATACAATGAGCAGTTCTTC

d_call: NA
clone_size: few
v_call: TRBV4-2
j_call: TRBJ2-7
cdr3_aa: CASSHPGGATFYEQYF
cdr3_nt: TGTGCCAGCAGCCATCCCGGTGGGGCTACTTTCTACGAGCAGTACTTC